This T cell receptor (beta chain) was obtained from a study of blood T cells in healthy people across ages. Study-wide results and caveats: Expanded clonotype shifts may have been confounded, as the donors had an unknown CMV status.

Combining a sample-barcoded 5' primer with a J-beta primer mix, a second PCR ran for about 7 to 12 cycles. A tag from a template-switch adaptor with 12 random nucleotides marked each cDNA molecule. Via MiXCR, TCRdb re-called the 5' RACE reads, giving one row per CDR3 protein. The sample lists roughly 1,100,000 distinct CDR3 sequences; approximately 26% were seen once. This clonotype was counted only a few times. Its specificity is unknown. The CDR3 covers 15 residues. CDR1 and CDR2 (germline): SGHVS, FQNEAQ. Losses at the gene ends were 7 bases for V and 3 bases for J; bases not matched to a gene: 8. Separately, the same data were catalogued under a study of T cells of mothers and their children. That paper notes: The study recruited a few healthy Caucasian mothers and their six children as donors. Over 9.5 million TCR beta CDR3 reads were obtained from each mother, and roughly 3 million from each child.

The sequence derives from a girl aged 2-9 years in good health. V is TRBV7-8 and J is TRBJ2-2; 7 bases line up with TRBD2. Sequenced sample: blood. CDR3 region: CASNLGGGYTGELFF. In DNA, the CDR3 is TGTGCCAGCAACCTCGGGGGAGGGTACACCGGGGAGCTGTTTTTT.